This T cell receptor (beta chain) emerged from a study of human T cells and chemical hapten exposure. Study at large: Patients had diphenylcyclopropenone applied to the scalp weekly throughout the approximately 25-week study.

The study used a library that attached unique molecular identifiers to individual cDNA molecules. A single record per CDR3 protein comes from TCRdb applying MiXCR to the RACE reads. This sample has fewer than 200,000 distinct CDR3 sequences, with approximately 20% found just once. Study-wide points: Unchanged with DPC sensitization were TCRs above 1 in 1000 frequency.

Notes on this clonotype: No antigen is known for it.

As to time point: patch test 1, 2 weeks after DPC sensitization. Stated treatment: therapeutic diphenylcyclopropenone sensitization with weekly scalp DPC. Ahead of each patch test application, blood was drawn. This clonotype was sampled from a woman in her forties or fifties with alopecia areata. Some clones in this sample may be carry-over from other donors' samples. The specimen was whole blood, collected in connection with sensitization to the hapten diphenylcyclopropenone (DPC).

The CDR3 is CASSLRRAGELFF. In nucleotides, the CDR3 is TGTGCCAGCAGCTTAAGGAGGGCCGGGGAGCTGTTTTTT. This chain links TRBV7-2 with TRBJ2-2, with D tentatively TRBD2 (6 bases). Germline-derived CDR1 and CDR2 are SGHTA and FQGNSA. V was pared by 2 bases and J by 6 bases, with 7 bases between. The CDR3 is made up of 13 amino acids.